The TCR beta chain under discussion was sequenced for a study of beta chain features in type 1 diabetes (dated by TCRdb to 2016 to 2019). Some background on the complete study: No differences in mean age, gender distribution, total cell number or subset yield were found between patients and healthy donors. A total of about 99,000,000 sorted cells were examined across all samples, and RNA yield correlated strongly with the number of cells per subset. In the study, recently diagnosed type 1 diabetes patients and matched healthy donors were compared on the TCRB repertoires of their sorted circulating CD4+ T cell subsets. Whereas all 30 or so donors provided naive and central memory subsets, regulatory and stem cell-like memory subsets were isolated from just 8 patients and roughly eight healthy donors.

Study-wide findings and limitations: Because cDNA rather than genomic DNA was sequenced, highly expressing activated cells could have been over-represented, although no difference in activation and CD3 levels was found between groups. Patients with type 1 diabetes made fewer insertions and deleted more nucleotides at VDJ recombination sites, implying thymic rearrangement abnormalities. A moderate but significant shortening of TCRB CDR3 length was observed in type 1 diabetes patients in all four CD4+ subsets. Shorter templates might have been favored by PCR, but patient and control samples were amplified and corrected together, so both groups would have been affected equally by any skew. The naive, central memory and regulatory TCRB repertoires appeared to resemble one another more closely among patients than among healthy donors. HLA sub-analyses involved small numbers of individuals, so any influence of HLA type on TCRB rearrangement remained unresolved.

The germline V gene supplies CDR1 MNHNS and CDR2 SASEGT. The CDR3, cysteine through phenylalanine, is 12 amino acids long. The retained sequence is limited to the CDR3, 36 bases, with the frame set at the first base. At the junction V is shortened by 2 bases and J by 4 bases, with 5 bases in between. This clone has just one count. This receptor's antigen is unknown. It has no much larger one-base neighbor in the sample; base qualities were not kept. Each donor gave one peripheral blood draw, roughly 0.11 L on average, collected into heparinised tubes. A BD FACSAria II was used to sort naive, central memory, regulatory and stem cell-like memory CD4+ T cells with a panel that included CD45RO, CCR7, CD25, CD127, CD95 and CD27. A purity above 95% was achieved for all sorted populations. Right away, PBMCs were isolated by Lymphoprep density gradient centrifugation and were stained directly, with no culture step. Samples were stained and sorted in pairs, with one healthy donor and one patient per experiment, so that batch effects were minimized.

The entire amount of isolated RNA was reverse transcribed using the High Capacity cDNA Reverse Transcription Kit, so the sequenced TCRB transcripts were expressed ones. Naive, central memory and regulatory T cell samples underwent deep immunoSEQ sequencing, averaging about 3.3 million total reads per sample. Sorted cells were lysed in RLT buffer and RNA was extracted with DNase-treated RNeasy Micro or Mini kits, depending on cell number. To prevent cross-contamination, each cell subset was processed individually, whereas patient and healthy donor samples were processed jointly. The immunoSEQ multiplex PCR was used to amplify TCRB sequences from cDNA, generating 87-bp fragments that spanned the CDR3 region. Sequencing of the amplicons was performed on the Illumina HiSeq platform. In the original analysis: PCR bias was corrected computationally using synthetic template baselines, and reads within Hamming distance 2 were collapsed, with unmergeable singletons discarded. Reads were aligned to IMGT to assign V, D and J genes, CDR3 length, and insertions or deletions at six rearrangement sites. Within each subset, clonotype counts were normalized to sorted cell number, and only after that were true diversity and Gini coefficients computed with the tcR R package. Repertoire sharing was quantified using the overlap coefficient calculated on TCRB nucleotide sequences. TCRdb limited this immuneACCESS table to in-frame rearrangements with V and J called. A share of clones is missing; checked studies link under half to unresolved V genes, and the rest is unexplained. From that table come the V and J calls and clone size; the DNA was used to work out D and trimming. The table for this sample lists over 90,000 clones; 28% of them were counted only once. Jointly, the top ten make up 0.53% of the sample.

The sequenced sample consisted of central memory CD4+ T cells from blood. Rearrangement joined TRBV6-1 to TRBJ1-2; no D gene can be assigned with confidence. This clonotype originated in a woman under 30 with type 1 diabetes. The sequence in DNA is TGTGCCAGCAGTGAACAACTCTATGGCTACACCTTC. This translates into CASSEQLYGYTF.